A selection of T cell receptor beta chains follows, all from one sample in a study of blood T cell repertoires in COVID-19. The repertoire was sequenced with immunoSEQ multiplex PCR; TCRdb's copy has only in-frame clones and lacks some. In the table there are hundreds of thousands of clones, roughly 89% of which are singletons. Sequencing was done on a sample of PBMCs or T cells enriched from blood (not recorded which). These receptors originate from a young woman who had recovered from COVID-19. Both conserved end residues are part of each CDR3. Fields, in order: clone size, D gene, J gene, V gene, CDR3 DNA, CDR3 protein. D genes are given only for firm matches. Clone size is not always given. Where it is, it says once, few, many or a class for expanded clones.

clone_size: NA; d_call: NA; j_call: TRBJ1-2; v_call: TRBV6-6; cdr3_nt: TGTGCCAGCAGTTACGCTCGGGGGAGCCCTGAGGGCTACACCTTC; cdr3_aa: CASSYARGSPEGYTF
clone_size: NA; d_call: TRBD2; j_call: TRBJ2-5; v_call: TRBV28; cdr3_nt: TGTGCCAGCAGTTCCCTTAAGCGGGGGGGCCCCCAGTACTTC; cdr3_aa: CASSSLKRGGPQYF
clone_size: few; d_call: TRBD1; j_call: TRBJ1-4; v_call: TRBV7-2; cdr3_nt: TGTGCCAGCAGCTTAGCCTGGGACAGTGGTTTAGAAAAACTGTTTTTT; cdr3_aa: CASSLAWDSGLEKLFF
clone_size: NA; d_call: TRBD2; j_call: TRBJ2-1; v_call: TRBV7-3; cdr3_nt: TGTGCCAGCGGACCTAGCGGGGGGGAGCAGTTCTTC; cdr3_aa: CASGPSGGEQFF
clone_size: NA; d_call: TRBD1; j_call: TRBJ2-2; v_call: TRBV5-8; cdr3_nt: TGTGCCAGCAGCACTCCCAGGGGGCGGGGCACCGGGGAGCTGTTTTTT; cdr3_aa: CASSTPRGRGTGELFF
clone_size: NA; d_call: NA; j_call: TRBJ1-5; v_call: TRBV19; cdr3_nt: TGTGCCAGTAGTATCCCCGCCAGGGGCGGGAATCAGCCCCAGCATTTT; cdr3_aa: CASSIPARGGNQPQHF
clone_size: few; d_call: TRBD2; j_call: TRBJ2-1; v_call: TRBV11-3; cdr3_nt: TGTGCCAGCAGCTTAGATCACCAGCGGGGGCTATACAATGAGCAGTTCTTC; cdr3_aa: CASSLDHQRGLYNEQFF
clone_size: NA; d_call: TRBD1; j_call: TRBJ1-5; v_call: TRBV6-2/TRBV6-3; cdr3_nt: TGTGCCAGCAGTATGCTATCGACAGGGCTGGGCAATCAGCCCCAGCATTTT; cdr3_aa: CASSMLSTGLGNQPQHF
clone_size: NA; d_call: TRBD2; j_call: TRBJ2-1; v_call: TRBV19; cdr3_nt: TGTGCCAGTAGTCTTCCTAGGGCGGGAGGGCCGAGGAACAATGAGCAGTTCTTC; cdr3_aa: CASSLPRAGGPRNNEQFF
clone_size: NA; d_call: NA; j_call: TRBJ1-2; v_call: TRBV10-3; cdr3_nt: TGTGCCGCCACCCCGGACAGTCATAACTATGGCTACACCTTC; cdr3_aa: CAATPDSHNYGYTF
clone_size: NA; d_call: TRBD1; j_call: TRBJ2-7; v_call: TRBV5-6; cdr3_nt: TGTGCCAGCAGCTTCGGGACAGGGGGCGGGTCCTACGAGCAGTACTTC; cdr3_aa: CASSFGTGGGSYEQYF
clone_size: NA; d_call: NA; j_call: TRBJ1-4; v_call: TRBV9; cdr3_nt: TGTGCCAGCAGCCCGGACAGTTCTCCAACTAATGAAAAACTGTTTTTT; cdr3_aa: CASSPDSSPTNEKLFF
clone_size: NA; d_call: NA; j_call: TRBJ2-7; v_call: TRBV4-1; cdr3_nt: TGCGCCAGCAGCCCAGAAAAAGGACAGCTCTACGAGCAGTACTTC; cdr3_aa: CASSPEKGQLYEQYF
clone_size: NA; d_call: NA; j_call: TRBJ1-2; v_call: TRBV28; cdr3_nt: TGTGCCAGCAGTTTACCTCTGGAGCGAAGGGGCTACACCTTC; cdr3_aa: CASSLPLERRGYTF
clone_size: NA; d_call: NA; j_call: TRBJ1-2; v_call: TRBV18; cdr3_nt: TGTGCCAGCTCACCACTGATACGAGGCGGCTACACCTTC; cdr3_aa: CASSPLIRGGYTF
clone_size: once; d_call: NA; j_call: TRBJ2-3; v_call: TRBV14; cdr3_nt: TGTGCCAGCAGCCAACGGAGCTTTACGCAGTATTTT; cdr3_aa: CASSQRSFTQYF
clone_size: NA; d_call: NA; j_call: TRBJ1-2; v_call: TRBV5-8; cdr3_nt: TGTGCCAGCAGCTTAGTGGGGGCCGGTGGCTACACCTTC; cdr3_aa: CASSLVGAGGYTF
clone_size: NA; d_call: NA; j_call: TRBJ1-6; v_call: TRBV5-5; cdr3_nt: TGTGCCAGCAGTCCTGGGGGGAGCTCCTATAATTCACCCCTCCACTTT; cdr3_aa: CASSPGGSSYNSPLHF
clone_size: NA; d_call: NA; j_call: TRBJ1-2; v_call: TRBV20-1; cdr3_nt: TGCAGCAATGGAGTAGGCTATGGCTACACCTTC; cdr3_aa: CSNGVGYGYTF
clone_size: NA; d_call: NA; j_call: TRBJ1-1; v_call: TRBV28; cdr3_nt: TGTGCCAGCAGTGATACAGGGTTTGGGGGCACTGAAGCTTTCTTT; cdr3_aa: CASSDTGFGGTEAFF
clone_size: once; d_call: TRBD1; j_call: TRBJ1-6; v_call: TRBV7-2; cdr3_nt: TGTGCCAGCAGCTTACAGGGGACAGATAATTCACCCCTCCACTTT; cdr3_aa: CASSLQGTDNSPLHF
clone_size: NA; d_call: TRBD1; j_call: TRBJ2-7; v_call: TRBV29-1; cdr3_nt: TGCAGCGTTGAACAGGACAGGGGGCTCGAGCAGTACTTC; cdr3_aa: CSVEQDRGLEQYF
clone_size: NA; d_call: NA; j_call: TRBJ2-1; v_call: TRBV7-9; cdr3_nt: TGTGCCAGCAGCCCGACCGACAGGCGGAATGAGCAGTTCTTC; cdr3_aa: CASSPTDRRNEQFF
clone_size: NA; d_call: TRBD1; j_call: TRBJ1-4; v_call: TRBV28; cdr3_nt: TGTGCCAGCATCCGGAGGGGGCCTCTCAATGAAAAACTGTTTTTT; cdr3_aa: CASIRRGPLNEKLFF
clone_size: once; d_call: NA; j_call: TRBJ1-4; v_call: TRBV19; cdr3_nt: TGTGCCAGTAGTCGACAGTACACTAATGAAAAACTGTTTTTT; cdr3_aa: CASSRQYTNEKLFF
clone_size: NA; d_call: NA; j_call: TRBJ1-1; v_call: TRBV4-3; cdr3_nt: TGCGCCAGCAGCGAGGGATCCGCATGGAACACTGAAGCTTTCTTT; cdr3_aa: CASSEGSAWNTEAFF
clone_size: NA; d_call: TRBD1; j_call: TRBJ1-6; v_call: TRBV10-3; cdr3_nt: TGTGCCATCGGACAGGAATATAATTCACCCCTCCACTTT; cdr3_aa: CAIGQEYNSPLHF
clone_size: NA; d_call: NA; j_call: TRBJ2-1; v_call: TRBV6-5; cdr3_nt: TGTGCCAGCAGCCGCCTAGCTGAAGAGCAGTTCTTC; cdr3_aa: CASSRLAEEQFF
clone_size: NA; d_call: TRBD1; j_call: TRBJ1-1; v_call: TRBV27; cdr3_nt: TGTGCCAGCAGTTTACCTGGGACAGATGAAGCTTTCTTT; cdr3_aa: CASSLPGTDEAFF
clone_size: NA; d_call: TRBD2; j_call: TRBJ2-3; v_call: TRBV18; cdr3_nt: TGTGCCAGCTCACCTTTAGCGGGGGGGCCGACAGATACGCAGTATTTT; cdr3_aa: CASSPLAGGPTDTQYF
clone_size: NA; d_call: NA; j_call: TRBJ2-2; v_call: TRBV19; cdr3_nt: TGTGCCAGTAGTATCCAAACGAACACCGGGGAGCTGTTTTTT; cdr3_aa: CASSIQTNTGELFF
clone_size: NA; d_call: TRBD2; j_call: TRBJ2-1; v_call: TRBV5-5; cdr3_nt: TGTGCCAGCAGCCGTGCCGGGACTAGCGGGGACAATGAGCAGTTCTTC; cdr3_aa: CASSRAGTSGDNEQFF
clone_size: NA; d_call: TRBD1; j_call: TRBJ1-1; v_call: TRBV7-6; cdr3_nt: TGTGCCAGCAGCTTAGCGACAGGGTTGAACACTGAAGCTTTCTTT; cdr3_aa: CASSLATGLNTEAFF
clone_size: NA; d_call: NA; j_call: TRBJ1-4; v_call: TRBV18; cdr3_nt: TGTGCCAGCTCACTAGGACTGGCAACTAATGAAAAACTGTTTTTT; cdr3_aa: CASSLGLATNEKLFF
clone_size: NA; d_call: TRBD1; j_call: TRBJ1-1; v_call: TRBV29-1; cdr3_nt: TGCAGCGTAGGTCCCCCGGGACAGGGATCCATGAACACTGAAGCTTTCTTT; cdr3_aa: CSVGPPGQGSMNTEAFF
clone_size: NA; d_call: TRBD2; j_call: TRBJ2-3; v_call: TRBV4-3; cdr3_nt: TGCGCCAGCAGCCAAGCCCAGAGGGAGCGGGGGTTCACAGATACGCAGTATTTT; cdr3_aa: CASSQAQRERGFTDTQYF
clone_size: NA; d_call: TRBD2; j_call: TRBJ2-2; v_call: TRBV28; cdr3_nt: TGTGCCAGCAGACAGAAGACTAGCGGGAGAATCGGGGAGCTGTTTTTT; cdr3_aa: CASRQKTSGRIGELFF
clone_size: NA; d_call: TRBD2; j_call: TRBJ2-1; v_call: TRBV7-6; cdr3_nt: TGTGCCAGCAGCTTCCTAGCGGGAGAGGTAGCCTACAATGAGCAGTTCTTC; cdr3_aa: CASSFLAGEVAYNEQFF
clone_size: NA; d_call: NA; j_call: TRBJ1-2; v_call: TRBV28; cdr3_nt: TGTGCCAGCAGTCTATGGGAGGGGACTACTAACTATGGCTACACCTTC; cdr3_aa: CASSLWEGTTNYGYTF
clone_size: NA; d_call: NA; j_call: TRBJ2-1; v_call: TRBV3-1/TRBV3-2; cdr3_nt: TGTGCCAGCAGCCAAGATTTGGCAGGAACTTCGGAATCGGCCTCCTACAATGAGCAGTTCTTC; cdr3_aa: CASSQDLAGTSESASYNEQFF
clone_size: medium-sized; d_call: TRBD2; j_call: TRBJ2-5; v_call: TRBV24-1; cdr3_nt: TGTGCCACCAGTGATGGGACTAGCGGGGGGGCCGAGACCCAGTACTTC; cdr3_aa: CATSDGTSGGAETQYF
clone_size: NA; d_call: NA; j_call: TRBJ1-3; v_call: TRBV28; cdr3_nt: TGTGCCAGCCACCCCACAGGGCCCTCTGGAAACACCATATATTTT; cdr3_aa: CASHPTGPSGNTIYF
clone_size: NA; d_call: NA; j_call: TRBJ2-7; v_call: TRBV28; cdr3_nt: TGTGCCAGCAGTTTAGTGGGCAGGAACGAGCAGTACTTC; cdr3_aa: CASSLVGRNEQYF
clone_size: NA; d_call: NA; j_call: TRBJ2-3; v_call: TRBV28; cdr3_nt: TGTGCCAGCACATTGGAGGGGGCGTCCACAGATACGCAGTATTTT; cdr3_aa: CASTLEGASTDTQYF
clone_size: NA; d_call: NA; j_call: TRBJ1-3; v_call: TRBV9; cdr3_nt: TGTGCCAGCAGCGTAGTGCCAGGCTCCTCTGGAAACACCATATATTTT; cdr3_aa: CASSVVPGSSGNTIYF
clone_size: NA; d_call: TRBD2; j_call: TRBJ2-7; v_call: TRBV27; cdr3_nt: TGTGCCAGCAGTCCCTGGCTAGCGGGGGGGCTGGGTGAGCAGTACTTC; cdr3_aa: CASSPWLAGGLGEQYF
clone_size: NA; d_call: TRBD1; j_call: TRBJ1-2; v_call: TRBV29-1; cdr3_nt: TGCAGCGTTGCAAAAGGGGGCGATGGCTACACCTTC; cdr3_aa: CSVAKGGDGYTF
clone_size: few; d_call: TRBD1; j_call: TRBJ1-1; v_call: TRBV28; cdr3_nt: TGTGCCAGCAGTTTGTGGCTACAGGGGACTGAAGCTTTCTTT; cdr3_aa: CASSLWLQGTEAFF
clone_size: once; d_call: TRBD1; j_call: TRBJ2-1; v_call: TRBV7-9; cdr3_nt: TGTGCCAGCATAAAAGGACAGGGGGCGTTCAATGAGCAGTTCTTC; cdr3_aa: CASIKGQGAFNEQFF
clone_size: NA; d_call: TRBD2; j_call: TRBJ2-3; v_call: TRBV9; cdr3_nt: TGTGCCAGCAGCCGGAGACTAGCCACAGATACGCAGTATTTT; cdr3_aa: CASSRRLATDTQYF